This is a list of T cell receptor beta chains from one sample in a study of T cells in Graves' hyperthyroidism and ophthalmopathy. TCRdb reanalysed the multiplex PCR reads using MiXCR and keeps one entry per CDR3 protein. The sample yields hundreds of thousands of distinct CDR3 sequences, about 45% seen once. What was sequenced was peripheral blood or thyroid tissue (not recorded which). The source is an adult man with Graves' disease, either hyperthyroidism or ophthalmopathy (not recorded which). Both conserved end residues are part of each CDR3. The order of the fields is D gene, V gene, J gene, clone size, CDR3 protein, CDR3 DNA. D genes are given only for firm matches. Clone size, where shown, is once, few, many, or a class for clones that have expanded.

D: NA; V: TRBV14; J: TRBJ1-4; size: many; CDR3: CASSPSPGRGLFF; DNA: TGTGCCAGCAGCCCCTCCCCCGGGAGAGGACTGTTTTTT
D: TRBD1; V: TRBV29-1; J: TRBJ1-3; size: few; CDR3: CSVPKGQGNTIYF; DNA: TGCAGCGTTCCAAAGGGACAGGGAAACACCATATATTTT
D: NA; V: TRBV7-2; J: TRBJ2-7; size: NA; CDR3: CASSLEGGLPYEQYF; DNA: TGCGCCAGCAGCTTGGAGGGGGGTCTTCCCTACGAGCAGTACTTC
D: TRBD1; V: TRBV2; J: TRBJ1-6; size: NA; CDR3: CASSARDRGLSPLHF; DNA: TGTGCCAGCAGTGCGAGGGACAGGGGATTATCACCCCTCCACTTT
D: TRBD1; V: TRBV20-1; J: TRBJ1-2; size: NA; CDR3: CSAANPTGVIGYTF; DNA: TGCAGTGCCGCCAACCCGACAGGGGTGATTGGCTACACCTTC
D: NA; V: TRBV5-1; J: TRBJ1-1; size: NA; CDR3: CASSLDPGENTEAFF; DNA: TGCGCCAGCAGCTTGGATCCAGGGGAGAACACTGAAGCTTTCTTT
D: NA; V: TRBV5-5; J: TRBJ1-5; size: many; CDR3: CASSLVDRGNQPQHF; DNA: TGTGCCAGCAGCTTGGTTGATAGGGGCAATCAGCCCCAGCATTTT
D: NA; V: TRBV7-8; J: TRBJ1-5; size: many; CDR3: CASSRNRVGGNQPQHF; DNA: TGTGCCAGCAGCCGTAACAGGGTTGGAGGTAATCAGCCCCAGCATTTT
D: TRBD1; V: TRBV9; J: TRBJ1-2; size: few; CDR3: CASSEKPGQQDGYTF; DNA: TGTGCCAGCAGCGAAAAGCCGGGACAGCAAGATGGCTACACCTTC
D: NA; V: TRBV2; J: TRBJ2-7; size: many; CDR3: CASSEDRIYEQYF; DNA: TGTGCCAGCAGTGAGGACAGAATCTACGAGCAGTACTTC
D: NA; V: TRBV10-3; J: TRBJ2-7; size: NA; CDR3: CAIRTGQIYEQYF; DNA: TGTGCCATCAGAACGGGACAAATCTACGAGCAGTACTTC
D: NA; V: TRBV2; J: TRBJ1-5; size: few; CDR3: CASSEPWSNQPQHF; DNA: TGTGCCAGCAGTGAACCTTGGAGCAATCAGCCCCAGCATTTT
D: NA; V: TRBV9; J: TRBJ1-1; size: many; CDR3: CASSTLMNTEAFF; DNA: TGTGCCAGCTCCACGCTTATGAACACTGAAGCTTTCTTT
D: TRBD1; V: TRBV7-9; J: TRBJ1-1; size: many; CDR3: CASSLGGGDAEAFF; DNA: TGTGCCAGCAGCTTGGGAGGGGGCGATGCTGAAGCTTTCTTT
D: NA; V: TRBV19; J: TRBJ1-1; size: NA; CDR3: CASSPSKGVNTEAFF; DNA: TGTGCCAGCTCACCGTCTAAGGGGGTGAACACTGAAGCTTTCTTT
D: TRBD2; V: TRBV5-6; J: TRBJ2-5; size: NA; CDR3: CASSRPLAGVQETQYF; DNA: TGTGCCAGCAGTCGCCCCCTAGCGGGGGTCCAAGAGACCCAGTACTTC
D: NA; V: TRBV12-3/TRBV12-4; J: TRBJ1-2; size: many; CDR3: CASSSGQTQGYTF; DNA: TGTGCCAGCAGTAGTGGCCAAACCCAGGGCTACACCTTC
D: NA; V: TRBV7-2; J: TRBJ1-2; size: few; CDR3: CASSPAGSGYGYTF; DNA: TGTGCCAGCAGCCCAGCAGGGAGTGGGTATGGCTACACCTTC
D: TRBD1; V: TRBV25-1; J: TRBJ1-6; size: NA; CDR3: CASSEYGTGSSYNSPLHF; DNA: TGTGCCAGCAGTGAATACGGGACAGGGAGCTCCTATAATTCACCCCTCCACTTT
D: NA; V: TRBV7-8; J: TRBJ2-5; size: NA; CDR3: CASSNAGSVQETQYF; DNA: TGTGCCAGCAGCAATGCCGGGAGCGTCCAAGAGACCCAGTACTTC
D: NA; V: TRBV11-2; J: TRBJ2-7; size: NA; CDR3: CARGTTEQYF; DNA: TGTGCCAGAGGAACTACAGAGCAGTACTTC
D: NA; V: TRBV10-3; J: TRBJ1-4; size: NA; CDR3: CAISESSAGGGNEKLFF; DNA: TGTGCCATCAGTGAGTCTTCCGCGGGAGGTGGAAATGAAAAACTGTTTTTT
D: NA; V: TRBV15; J: TRBJ2-5; size: NA; CDR3: CATSRDLGGGAETQYF; DNA: TGTGCCACCAGCAGAGATTTGGGCGGGGGCGCGGAGACCCAGTACTTC
D: TRBD1; V: TRBV7-2; J: TRBJ2-5; size: few; CDR3: CASSPTGGAQETQYF; DNA: TGTGCCAGCAGCCCGACAGGGGGGGCCCAAGAGACCCAGTACTTC
D: TRBD1; V: TRBV7-9; J: TRBJ2-7; size: few; CDR3: CASSTRQGAYEQYF; DNA: TGTGCCAGCAGCACCAGACAGGGGGCATACGAGCAGTACTTC
D: NA; V: TRBV5-1; J: TRBJ1-5; size: many; CDR3: CASSAGPNQPQHF; DNA: TGTGCTAGCAGCGCCGGCCCTAATCAGCCCCAGCATTTT
D: NA; V: TRBV12-3/TRBV12-4; J: TRBJ1-5; size: NA; CDR3: CASSLGTWNQPQHF; DNA: TGTGCCAGCAGTTTGGGGACGTGGAATCAGCCCCAGCATTTT
D: NA; V: TRBV20-1; J: TRBJ1-2; size: NA; CDR3: CSAREATGNGYTF; DNA: TGCAGTGCTAGAGAAGCGACGGGGAATGGCTACACCTTC
D: NA; V: TRBV25-1; J: TRBJ1-6; size: NA; CDR3: CASSLAGPGGNSPLHF; DNA: TGTGCCAGCAGTTTGGCCGGACCGGGCGGTAATTCACCCCTCCACTTT
D: TRBD1; V: TRBV11-2; J: TRBJ1-4; size: NA; CDR3: CASSRGTDGKLFF; DNA: TGTGCCAGCAGCCGAGGGACAGATGGAAAACTGTTTTTT
D: TRBD1; V: TRBV19; J: TRBJ2-7; size: few; CDR3: CASSTYGTGGYEQYF; DNA: TGTGCCAGTAGTACCTACGGGACAGGGGGATACGAGCAGTACTTC
D: NA; V: TRBV2; J: TRBJ2-5; size: NA; CDR3: CASSPDMGQETQYF; DNA: TGTGCCAGCTCACCGGATATGGGGCAAGAGACCCAGTACTTC
D: NA; V: TRBV20-1; J: TRBJ2-7; size: few; CDR3: CSARNGAWGPPYEQYF; DNA: TGCAGTGCTAGAAACGGTGCCTGGGGGCCACCCTACGAGCAGTACTTC
D: TRBD2; V: TRBV29-1; J: TRBJ2-7; size: NA; CDR3: CNVGAGLAGTGEQYF; DNA: TGCAACGTTGGCGCGGGACTAGCGGGAACTGGAGAGCAGTACTTC
D: NA; V: TRBV6-1; J: TRBJ1-6; size: NA; CDR3: CASTAASNNSPLHF; DNA: TGTGCCAGCACTGCCGCTAGCAATAATTCACCCCTCCACTTT
D: TRBD1; V: TRBV25-1; J: TRBJ1-2; size: NA; CDR3: CASRNDRGKGYGYTF; DNA: TGTGCCAGCAGAAATGACAGGGGGAAGGGGTATGGCTACACCTTC
D: NA; V: TRBV7-8; J: TRBJ1-6; size: once; CDR3: CARHYEIPLHF; DNA: TGTGCCAGGCACTACGAAATCCCCCTCCACTTT
D: TRBD1; V: TRBV7-9; J: TRBJ2-5; size: NA; CDR3: CASSSTGGNQPQYF; DNA: TGTGCCAGCAGCTCTACAGGGGGCAATCAGCCCCAGTACTTC
D: TRBD1; V: TRBV7-9; J: TRBJ2-5; size: few; CDR3: CASSLGDRVGQETQYF; DNA: TGTGCCAGCAGCTTAGGGGACAGGGTTGGCCAAGAGACCCAGTACTTC
D: NA; V: TRBV20-1; J: TRBJ2-5; size: few; CDR3: CSANLRSQETQYF; DNA: TGCAGTGCTAACCTGCGATCGCAAGAGACCCAGTACTTC
D: TRBD1; V: TRBV19; J: TRBJ1-5; size: NA; CDR3: CASSGQGTAYSNQPQHF; DNA: TGTGCCAGTAGTGGGCAAGGGACAGCCTATAGCAATCAGCCCCAGCATTTT
D: NA; V: TRBV9; J: TRBJ1-5; size: NA; CDR3: CAAAVGPQHF; DNA: TGTGCAGCAGCGGTGGGGCCCCAGCATTTT
D: NA; V: TRBV7-9; J: TRBJ1-2; size: NA; CDR3: CASSYSGRNGYTF; DNA: TGTGCCAGCAGTTACTCGGGCAGAAATGGCTACACCTTC
D: NA; V: TRBV10-3; J: TRBJ1-4; size: many; CDR3: CAISESPGYDEKLFF; DNA: TGTGCCATCAGTGAGTCACCAGGGTATGATGAAAAACTGTTTTTT
D: NA; V: TRBV29-1; J: TRBJ1-1; size: NA; CDR3: CSRAGENTEAFF; DNA: TGCAGTAGGGCAGGGGAGAACACTGAAGCTTTCTTT
D: TRBD1; V: TRBV7-2; J: TRBJ1-2; size: many; CDR3: CASSRKGAGYTF; DNA: TGTGCCAGCAGCCGGAAGGGGGCTGGCTACACCTTC
D: NA; V: TRBV7-9; J: TRBJ1-1; size: many; CDR3: CASSLGNGMNTEAFF; DNA: TGTGCCAGCAGCTTAGGTAACGGGATGAACACTGAAGCTTTCTTT